A single sample gave rise to the 14 T cell receptor beta chains below, sequenced in a study of blood T cell repertoires in COVID-19. Sequencing used immunoSEQ multiplex PCR; TCRdb keeps in-frame clones, though not all of them. Of 110,000 to 150,000 clones listed, more than 70% are singletons. The sample taken for sequencing was peripheral blood. Receptors originate from a woman aged 55-69 years with acute or convalescent COVID-19.

This clone was found many times. The rearrangement links TRBV6-8 to TRBJ2-3, with a possible D match to TRBD1 (6 bases). The CDR3 is made up of 10 amino acids. The germline V gene has CDR1 MNHGY and CDR2 SAAAGT. V lost 11 bases to trimming and J lost 6 bases, with 9 bases between them. The CDR3, as DNA: TGTGCCGCAGGGGTGGATACGCAGTATTTT. Amino acid sequence: CAAGVDTQYF.

CDR3 region: CASSPPYTGTEAFF. The CDR3 nucleotides are TGTGCCAGCAGCCCACCCTACACAGGGACTGAAGCTTTCTTT. This rearrangement joins TRBV28 to TRBJ1-1; a weak D match, TRBD1 (6 bases). The germline V gene has CDR1 MDHEN and CDR2 SYDVKM. V gave up 6 bases and J gave up 5 bases, with 16 bases separating them. This CDR3 is 14 amino acids long.

The chain uses TRBV4-1 and TRBJ2-7, with TRBD1 matching over 7 bases. Germline V CDR1 and CDR2: MGHRA, YSYEKL. Trimming cost V 1 base and J 2 bases; bases outside gene matches: 14. CDR3 length equals 18 residues. The DNA of the CDR3 is TGCGCCAGCAGCCAAGTGGTATGGGGACAGAATGACCCCTACGAGCAGTACTTC. As protein: CASSQVVWGQNDPYEQYF.

J is TRBJ1-5 and V is TRBV28; 8 positions match TRBD1. After removal of 6 bases from V and 6 bases from J, the junction contained 7 bases not matched to a gene. Germline lookup yields CDR1 MDHEN and CDR2 SYDVKM. The CDR3 is 14 residues long. The CDR3 is CASSQGALSQPQHF. The CDR3, as DNA: TGTGCCAGCAGCCAGGGGGCACTGAGTCAGCCCCAGCATTTT.

The chain joins TRBV6-5 to TRBJ1-2; 9 nucleotides align to TRBD1. The CDR3 runs to 15 residues. With 4 bases clipped from V and 4 bases from J, the junction kept 7 bases outside the gene matches. Germline loops: CDR1 MNHEY, CDR2 SVGAGI. The CDR3 DNA reads as TGTGCCAGCAGTTCGGGACAGGGCAGGGCCTATGGCTACACCTTC. Translated, it gives CASSSGQGRAYGYTF.

This sequence joins TRBV7-2 and TRBJ1-4; D may be TRBD1 (5 bases). V gave up 5 bases and J gave up 1 base, with 11 bases separating them. Germline assignment: CDR1 SGHTA and CDR2 FQGNSA. The CDR3 covers 15 residues. The CDR3 sequence: CASSAVGGTNEKLFF. CDR3 sequence (DNA): TGTGCCAGCAGCGCCGTGGGGGGAACTAATGAAAAACTGTTTTTT.

V usage is TRBV4-3 and J usage is TRBJ2-1; TRBD2 is a possible D gene (5 bases). The CDR3 has 15 amino acids. Trimming left V 0 bases short and J 8 bases short, with 14 bases between. In germline, CDR1 is LGHNA, CDR2 YSLEER. The CDR3 DNA reads as TGCGCCAGCAGCCAAGACAGCGGCCCTAGGTATGAGCAGTTCTTC. Amino acid sequence: CASSQDSGPRYEQFF.

This clone appeared a single time. The chain combines TRBV7-9 with TRBJ2-5; D may be TRBD2 (8 bases). The CDR3 is 15 amino acids. Germline loops: CDR1 SEHNR, CDR2 FQNEAQ (reference sequence). The V gene lost 3 bases and the J gene lost 5 bases, with 16 bases spanning the gap. The CDR3: CASSFPGGGPETQYF. DNA for the CDR3: TGTGCCAGCAGCTTTCCGGGAGGGGGCCCGGAGACCCAGTACTTC.

This clone was counted a single time. DNA for the CDR3: TGTGCCAGCAGCCTGAGTGTGGGGGAGGCATACGAGCAGTACTTC. Protein product: CASSLSVGEAYEQYF. V and J are TRBV5-5 and TRBJ2-7; possibly TRBD2 for D (6 bases). V lost 4 bases and J 4 bases, leaving 18 bases between the germline ends. Per the germline V gene, CDR1 is SGHKS and CDR2 is YYEKEE (reference sequence). The CDR3 totals 15 residues. The full variable domain, completed using reference TRBV5-5 and TRBJ2-7, is DAGVTQSPTHLIKTRGQQVTLRCSPISGHKSVSWYQQVLGQGPQFIFQYYEKEERGRGNFPDRFSARQFPNYSSELNVNALLLGDSALYLCASSLSVGEAYEQYFGPGTRLTVT.

This clone was detected a few times. The chain couples TRBV5-1 to TRBJ1-4; D remains ambiguous. This CDR3 spans 13 amino acids. V shed 0 bases and J shed 7 bases, with 7 bases lying between them. Germline CDR1 and CDR2: SGHRS and YFSETQ. CDR3 in amino acids: CASSLGGSEKLFF. CDR3 DNA: TGCGCCAGCAGCTTGGGCGGCAGTGAAAAACTGTTTTTT.

This sequence joins TRBV30 and TRBJ2-5, with 8 bases aligning to TRBD2. Germline CDR1 and CDR2: GTSNPN and SVGIG (reference sequence). V shed 0 bases, J shed 2 bases, and the junction held 5 bases outside the gene matches. The CDR3 contains 15 residues. DNA of the CDR3: TGTGCCTGGAGTGTACGGCGGGGGGCGCAAGAGACCCAGTACTTC. This codes for CAWSVRRGAQETQYF.

This chain connects TRBV5-5 to TRBJ1-4; 9 positions match TRBD1. With V trimmed by 3 bases and J by 0 bases, 6 bases remained unmatched. The CDR3 extends over 17 amino acids. CDR1 is SGHKS, CDR2 YYEKEE, per germline (reference sequence). The CDR3 reads CASSWGTGRTTNEKLFF. The CDR3 DNA is TGTGCCAGCAGCTGGGGGACAGGGAGGACAACTAATGAAAAACTGTTTTTT.

V and J are TRBV24-1 and TRBJ2-5, with 7 bases matching TRBD2. The germline V gene encodes CDR1 KGHDR and CDR2 SFDVKD. Trimming cost V 4 bases and J 1 base; bases outside gene matches: 5. CDR3 length: 15 residues. The CDR3 region is CATSDPGLLQETQYF. The CDR3, as DNA: TGTGCCACCAGTGACCCGGGACTACTCCAAGAGACCCAGTACTTC.

The chain combines TRBV20-1 with TRBJ2-5; D gene ambiguous. Between the trimmed V and J ends, which lost 3 bases and 5 bases, there was a span of 4 bases. Germline CDR1 is DFQATT and CDR2 is SNEGSKA (reference sequence). The CDR3 length is 10 residues. The CDR3 DNA follows: TGCAGTGCTAGGGCCGAGACCCAGTACTTC. Amino acid sequence: CSARAETQYF.